The rows below give T cell receptor beta chains drawn from one sample of a study of T cell responses to AZD1222 COVID-19 vaccine. Data came from immunoSEQ multiplex PCR; TCRdb stores just in-frame clones and leaves some out. In the table there are approximately 140,000 clones, 92% of which are singletons. The source material was peripheral blood, sampled 28 days after the second AZD1222 dose. These receptors were collected from an adult who received the AZD1222 COVID-19 vaccine. Each CDR3 is given with its conserved first and last residue. D genes are given only for firm matches. Clone size is stated in some rows and not others, as once, few, many or a class when expanded.

clone_size	v_call	j_call	d_call	cdr3_aa	cdr3_nt
once	TRBV7-9	TRBJ2-7	TRBD2	CASSRTGGLAGTEQYF	TGTGCCAGCAGCCGCACCGGGGGACTAGCGGGAACCGAGCAGTACTTC
-	TRBV28	TRBJ1-4	-	CASSFFATNEKLFF	TGTGCCAGCAGTTTCTTTGCAACTAATGAAAAACTGTTTTTT
-	TRBV7-8	TRBJ1-1	-	CASSLGKDTEAFF	TGTGCCAGCAGCTTAGGGAAAGACACTGAAGCTTTCTTT
once	TRBV6-2/TRBV6-3	TRBJ2-1	TRBD1	CASSSRDSNEQFF	TGTGCCAGCAGTTCCCGGGACAGCAATGAGCAGTTCTTC
-	TRBV11-2	TRBJ2-3	TRBD1	CASSFQGASDTQYF	TGTGCCAGCAGCTTCCAGGGGGCATCTGATACGCAGTATTTT
-	TRBV5-8	TRBJ2-2	-	CASSPWQVDTGELFF	TGTGCCAGCAGCCCCTGGCAGGTGGACACCGGGGAGCTGTTTTTT
-	TRBV4-2	TRBJ2-3	-	CASSPEATRADTQYF	TGTGCCAGCAGCCCGGAAGCGACCCGTGCAGATACGCAGTATTTT
-	TRBV27	TRBJ1-1	TRBD1	CASTPGQLNTEAFF	TGTGCCAGCACCCCGGGACAGTTAAACACTGAAGCTTTCTTT
-	TRBV11-2	TRBJ2-7	TRBD1	CASSPWAGGGEQYF	TGTGCCAGCAGCCCCTGGGCAGGGGGTGGCGAGCAGTACTTC
-	TRBV5-4	TRBJ1-4	-	CASSFQGSTGEKLFF	TGTGCCAGCAGCTTCCAGGGCAGCACGGGTGAAAAACTGTTTTTT
-	TRBV7-7	TRBJ1-3	TRBD1	CASSFGTGPGNTIYF	TGTGCCAGCAGCTTCGGGACAGGGCCAGGAAACACCATATATTTT
-	TRBV11-2	TRBJ1-3	-	CASSRAVGGNTIYF	TGTGCCAGCAGCCGTGCGGTTGGTGGAAACACCATATATTTT
-	TRBV4-2	TRBJ2-4	TRBD2	CASSAGLAGGKNIQYF	TGTGCCAGCAGCGCGGGACTAGCGGGCGGCAAAAACATTCAGTACTTC
-	TRBV7-6	TRBJ2-7	TRBD1	CASSPTTGALSYEQYF	TGTGCCAGCAGCCCGACGACAGGGGCTCTCTCCTACGAGCAGTACTTC
-	TRBV3-1/TRBV3-2	TRBJ1-2	-	CASSKNPTRHTDGYTF	TGTGCCAGCAGTAAGAACCCGACAAGGCACACGGATGGCTACACCTTC
-	TRBV5-6	TRBJ1-1	-	CASSLGARGVTEAFF	TGTGCCAGCAGCTTGGGGGCGAGGGGGGTCACTGAAGCTTTCTTT
once	TRBV4-3	TRBJ2-2	-	CASSLRVGGTGELFF	TGCGCCAGCAGCCTAAGGGTAGGGGGCACCGGGGAGCTGTTTTTT
-	TRBV11-3	TRBJ2-2	-	CASSTRRAGGELFF	TGTGCCAGCAGCACGCGGAGAGCGGGCGGGGAGCTGTTTTTT